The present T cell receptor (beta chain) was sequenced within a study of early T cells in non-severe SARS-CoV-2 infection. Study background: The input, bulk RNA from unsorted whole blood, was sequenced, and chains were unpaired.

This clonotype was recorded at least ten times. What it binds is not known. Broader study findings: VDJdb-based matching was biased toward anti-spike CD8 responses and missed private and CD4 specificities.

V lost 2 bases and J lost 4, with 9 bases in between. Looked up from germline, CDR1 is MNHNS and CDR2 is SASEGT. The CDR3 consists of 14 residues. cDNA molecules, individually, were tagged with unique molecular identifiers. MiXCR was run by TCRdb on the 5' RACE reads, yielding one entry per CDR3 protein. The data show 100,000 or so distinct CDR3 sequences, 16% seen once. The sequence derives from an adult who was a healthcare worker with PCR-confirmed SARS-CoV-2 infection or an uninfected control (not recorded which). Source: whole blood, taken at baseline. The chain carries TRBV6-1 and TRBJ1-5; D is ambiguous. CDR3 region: CASSESSRNQPQHF. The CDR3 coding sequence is TGTGCCAGCAGTGAATCTTCGAGGAATCAGCCCCAGCATTTT.